Listed here are 27 T cell receptor beta chains from one sample, sequenced in a study of post-analysis software for immune sequencing data. Study conclusions and caveats: Roughly five TRBV segments appeared more often in patients than in controls, and TRBV5-6, TRBV5-1 and TRBV20-1 were among these.

TCR beta libraries were prepared from cDNA with unique molecular identifiers. In TCRdb, the PCR reads were re-called with MiXCR into one record per CDR3 protein. The sample lists about 540,000 distinct CDR3 sequences; 34% were seen once. Their antigens are not known. Sequencing was carried out using blood. The receptors derive from a girl under 18 with multiple sclerosis.

This chain joins TRBV20-1 and TRBJ2-5; 9 bases are shared with TRBD1. CDR3 length: 12 residues. J was trimmed by 4 bases and V by 6 bases; bases with no gene match: 3. Germline loops: CDR1 DFQATT, CDR2 SNEGSKA (reference sequence). The DNA for the CDR3 is TGCAGTGCGGGGACAGGGCCAGAGACCCAGTACTTC. It yields the protein CSAGTGPETQYF.

This chain joins TRBV20-1 and TRBJ2-5; TRBD2 matches at 8 bases. Germline-derived CDR1 and CDR2 are DFQATT and SNEGSKA (reference sequence). The CDR3 consists of 13 residues. V dropped 5 bases and J dropped 1; count of bases not matched to a gene: 3. CDR3: CSAPAGGQETQYF. DNA of the CDR3: TGCAGTGCTCCCGCGGGGGGCCAAGAGACCCAGTACTTC.

This clonotype was counted only a few times. The chain links TRBV2 to TRBJ2-7; possibly TRBD1 for D (5 bases). With 6 bases removed from V and 3 bases from J, the gap between germline ends came to 9 bases. Germline CDR1 is SNHLY and CDR2 is FYNNEI. CDR3 length: 12 amino acids. CDR3 DNA sequence: TGTGCCAGCAGCAGGGCTATCTACGAGCAGTACTTC. It translates to CASSRAIYEQYF.

The V call is TRBV5-1, the J call TRBJ2-1; D is undetermined. Germline CDR1 is SGHRS and CDR2 is YFSETQ. With 4 bases removed from V and 6 bases from J, the gap between germline ends came to 8 bases. The CDR3 extends over 12 amino acids. The CDR3 reads CASSPSFNEQFF. The CDR3 DNA reads TGCGCCAGCAGCCCCAGCTTCAATGAGCAGTTCTTC.

This clonotype was recorded a few times. The genes are TRBV25-1 and TRBJ1-1; maybe TRBD1 (5 bases). V lost 4 bases and J 10 bases, leaving 16 bases between the germline ends. The CDR3 extends over 13 amino acids. The germline V gene has CDR1 MGHDK and CDR2 SYGVNS. CDR3 region: CASSGGSSLRAFF. CDR3 in DNA: TGTGCCAGCAGTGGGGGGTCTAGCCTGCGAGCTTTCTTT.

This clonotype has just one count. V usage is TRBV6-5 and J usage is TRBJ1-1, with D maybe TRBD1 (6 bases). CDR1 is MNHEY, CDR2 SVGAGI, per germline. V lost 4 bases, J lost 6 bases, and 12 bases lay in between. This CDR3 is 13 amino acids long. The CDR3 loop reads CASSSLRGSEAFF. The CDR3 nucleotides are TGTGCCAGCAGTTCCCTAAGGGGGTCTGAAGCTTTCTTT.

Concerning this clonotype itself: Relative to the germline gene, one junction end is altered; a read error may explain this. The gene calls are TRBV6-1 and TRBJ1-2; TRBD1 matches 8 bases. The CDR3 covers 15 residues. CDR1 MNHNS and CDR2 SASEGT come from the germline V gene. CDR3 residues: CAGRRQGAGEGGYTF. CDR3 in DNA: TGTGCCGGCAGGAGGCAGGGGGCAGGGGAAGGCGGCTACACCTTC.

The table lists this clonotype with many counts. The V and J genes are TRBV18 and TRBJ1-1; TRBD1 might be the D (5 bases). CDR1 is KGHSH and CDR2 is LQKENI in the germline V gene. The CDR3 has 13 amino acids. V was pared by 3 bases and J by 3 bases, with 8 bases between. CDR3 in amino acids: CASSPRGDTEAFF. The CDR3 coding sequence is TGTGCCAGCTCACCGCGGGGGGACACTGAAGCTTTCTTT.

This clonotype was seen a few times. The chain links TRBV5-1 to TRBJ2-7, with D perhaps matching TRBD1 (5 bases). The CDR3 is 15 amino acids. Looked up from germline, CDR1 is SGHRS and CDR2 is YFSETQ. Trimming left V 0 bases short and J 1 base short, with 11 bases between. The CDR3 here is CASSLGAGPSYEQYF. The CDR3 DNA is TGCGCCAGCAGCTTGGGGGCAGGGCCATCCTACGAGCAGTACTTC.

This clonotype showed up many times. This chain connects TRBV10-3 to TRBJ2-7, with a weak D call TRBD2 (5 bases). Germline CDR1 reads ENHRY; CDR2 reads SYGVKD. V was shortened by 2 bases and J by 3 bases, with 11 bases between the two germline ends. There are 14 residues in the CDR3. CDR3 bases: TGTGCCATCAGTGAGGAAGGACGGGACTACGAGCAGTACTTC. Protein: CAISEEGRDYEQYF.

A remark on this clonotype: An end of the junction does not agree with germline; a read error may underlie this. The CDR3 loop reads CASSPVPGEEITDAQYF. DNA for the CDR3: TGTGCCAGCAGCCCCGTCCCAGGGGAAGAGATCACAGATGCGCAGTATTTT. This sequence joins TRBV5-5 and TRBJ2-3, with D possibly TRBD1 on 6 matching bases. This CDR3 contains 17 residues. In germline, CDR1 is SGHKS, CDR2 YYEKEE (reference sequence).

A note on this clonotype: A junction boundary mismatches the germline segment, possibly from a read error. The CDR3 DNA sequence: TGCGGCGTGGGCCCCCTGTCTAGCGGGGGGGTAAACATTCAGTACTTC. Its protein is CGVGPLSSGGVNIQYF. The chain couples TRBV29-1 to TRBJ2-4; 12 nucleotides agree with TRBD2. The CDR3 has 16 amino acids. Per germline, CDR1 SQVTM and CDR2 ANQGSEA.

This clonotype has a handful of counts. The chain uses TRBV6-5 and TRBJ2-1; D is ambiguous. The CDR3 sequence is 16 residues long. The germline gives CDR1 MNHEY, CDR2 SVGAGI. The ends were cut back, 0 bases at V and 2 bases at J, with 11 bases in the middle. CDR3 in DNA: TGTGCCAGCAGTTACTCCCCCGTAGAAGCCTACAATGAGCAGTTCTTC. This translates into CASSYSPVEAYNEQFF.

The chain couples TRBV27 to TRBJ2-6; TRBD1 matches 10 bases. The germline CDR1 and CDR2 sequences are MNHEY and SMNVEV (reference sequence). The CDR3 runs to 18 residues. J was trimmed by 2 bases and V by 5 bases; bases with no gene match: 9. CDR3 coding DNA: TGTGCCAGCAGTCGCGCCGGGACAGGGGTAGCTGGGGCCAACGTCCTGACTTTC. Protein product: CASSRAGTGVAGANVLTF.

The V call is TRBV12-3 or TRBV12-4, the J call TRBJ1-2, with 8 positions matching TRBD1. This CDR3 region has 14 residues. The trim removed 6 bases at V and 4 bases at J, leaving 7 bases unmatched. As DNA, the CDR3 is TGTGCCAGCAGCCGACAGGGGATAAGCTATGGCTACACCTTC. Translation: CASSRQGISYGYTF.

The genes are TRBV12-3 or TRBV12-4 and TRBJ2-5; D remains unclear. With 2 bases removed from V and 5 bases from J, the gap between germline ends came to 21 bases. This CDR3 contains 17 residues. The CDR3 region is CASSLPRFGVSRETQYF. CDR3 bases: TGTGCCAGCAGTTTACCTCGTTTTGGAGTCTCGAGGGAGACCCAGTACTTC.

This clonotype came up a few times. J is TRBJ1-6 and V is TRBV9; 9 nucleotides agree with TRBD1. The germline V gene has CDR1 SGDLS and CDR2 YYNGEE. Trimming cost V 7 bases and J 6 bases; bases outside gene matches: 8. The CDR3 length is 15 residues. As DNA, the CDR3 is TGTGCCAGCGGACAGGGGACCCGTATTAATTCACCCCTCCACTTT. The encoded protein is CASGQGTRINSPLHF. Together with reference TRBV9 and TRBJ1-6, the CDR3 gives the full variable domain: DSGVTQTPKHLITATGQRVTLRCSPRSGDLSVYWYQQSLDQGLQFLIQYYNGEERAKGNILERFSAQQFPDLHSELNLSSLELGDSALYFCASGQGTRINSPLHFGNGTRLTVT.

This clonotype was detected a few times. The rearrangement joins TRBV29-1 to TRBJ2-1; either TRBD1 or TRBD2 may fit D (6 bases each). V lost 3 bases, J lost 2 bases, and 14 bases lay in between. The CDR3 has 15 residues. Germline V gives CDR1 SQVTM, CDR2 ANQGSEA. The CDR3 sequence: CSVEGDRGPYNEQFF. CDR3 DNA sequence: TGCAGCGTTGAGGGCGACCGGGGGCCCTACAATGAGCAGTTCTTC.

The chain employs TRBV12-3 or TRBV12-4 and TRBJ2-7; D uncertain. Trimming took off 7 bases at V and 1 base at J, with 2 bases between the two ends. The CDR3 extends over 10 amino acids. The CDR3 region has the DNA TGTGCCAGCAATTCCTACGAGCAGTACTTC. Amino acid sequence: CASNSYEQYF.

The chain carries TRBV10-1 and TRBJ1-1; D possibly corresponds to TRBD1 (6 bases). The V gene lost 3 bases and the J gene lost 2 bases, with 7 bases spanning the gap. In germline, CDR1 is WNHNN, CDR2 SYGVQD (reference sequence). The CDR3 sequence is 13 residues long. This chain's CDR3 is CASSDRGNTEAFF. In DNA, the CDR3 is TGCGCCAGCAGTGACAGGGGTAACACTGAAGCTTTCTTT.

In this sample, this clonotype turned up many times. The rearrangement uses TRBV29-1 and TRBJ2-3; D might be TRBD2 (5 bases). The V gene's germline CDR1 is SQVTM and CDR2 ANQGSEA. The CDR3 length is 11 residues. Deletions cut 7 bases from V and 4 bases from J, with 9 bases between. CDR3 in DNA: TGCAGCGCGCTAGCTCCAGATACGCAGTATTTT. This codes for CSALAPDTQYF.

This clonotype showed up just a few times. The V call is TRBV7-6, the J call TRBJ1-5; a possible D gene is TRBD1 (5 bases). Germline loops: CDR1 SGHVS, CDR2 FNYEAQ. Trimming left V 3 bases short and J 5 bases short, with 11 bases between. The CDR3 is 14 residues long. The CDR3 region has the DNA TGTGCCAGCAGCTTGCAGGGAGGGGATCAGCCCCAGCATTTT. Residues: CASSLQGGDQPQHF. The whole variable domain, remainder taken from reference TRBV7-6 and TRBJ1-5, is GAGVSQSPRYKVTKRGQDVALRCDPISGHVSLYWYRQALGQGPEFLTYFNYEAQQDKSGLPNDRFSAERPEGSISTLTIQRTEQRDSAMYRCASSLQGGDQPQHFGDGTRLSIL.

This chain uses TRBV6-5 with TRBJ2-4; D may be TRBD2 (5 bases). The V gene's germline CDR1 is MNHEY and CDR2 SVGAGI. Trimming stripped 0 bases from V and 8 bases from J, with 14 bases between. CDR3 length: 15 residues. The CDR3 DNA is TGTGCCAGCAGTTACTCGTACGGGGTTAGGGACATTCAGTACTTC. It is translated as CASSYSYGVRDIQYF.

About this clonotype: The junction shows a germline mismatch at one end, possibly a read error. This chain connects TRBV2 to TRBJ2-7; D is perhaps TRBD2 (6 bases). The CDR3 has 14 residues. Germline CDR1 SNHLY, CDR2 FYNNEI. CDR3 in DNA: TGTGCCAGCAGGGGCGCGGGGCAGGGCTACGGGCAGTACTTC. The encoded protein is CASRGAGQGYGQYF.

The V call is TRBV6-1, the J call TRBJ2-7, with a weak D call TRBD1 (7 bases). V was clipped by 6 bases and J by 1 base, with 16 bases between them. The CDR3 has 15 amino acids. The germline CDR1 and CDR2 sequences are MNHNS and SASEGT. Here the CDR3 reads CASSPMAGGSYEQYF. The CDR3 DNA is TGTGCCAGCAGCCCCATGGCAGGGGGGTCCTACGAGCAGTACTTC.

This clonotype was seen a handful of times. The chain couples TRBV13 to TRBJ2-5, with TRBD1 identical over 12 bases. With 5 bases clipped from V and 4 bases from J, the junction kept 11 bases outside the gene matches. The germline CDR1 and CDR2 sequences are PRHDT and FYEKMQ (reference sequence). The CDR3 consists of 17 residues. The CDR3 loop reads CASSEPPGTGGRETQYF. DNA of the CDR3: TGTGCCAGCAGCGAACCCCCCGGGACAGGGGGCAGAGAGACCCAGTACTTC.

This clonotype was picked up a small number of times. This chain links TRBV6-2 or TRBV6-3 with TRBJ2-4, with 13 bases aligning to TRBD2. The CDR3 contains 17 residues. Germline V gene lookup returns CDR1 MNHEY and CDR2 SVGEGT. The V and J ends lost 2 bases and 0 bases, in that order; junction bases with no gene match: 1. This CDR3 reads CASSYRTSGGAKNIQYF. As DNA, the CDR3 is TGTGCCAGCAGTTACAGGACTAGCGGGGGAGCCAAAAACATTCAGTACTTC.